This entry lists 15 T cell receptor beta chains sequenced from one sample in a study of blood T cell repertoires in COVID-19. Some clones are missing from TCRdb's copy, which holds only in-frame ones; the method was immunoSEQ multiplex PCR. The sample records over 70,000 clones, around 87% being singletons. Sequences were obtained from peripheral blood. The receptors come from a human donor in a cohort sampled during active COVID-19.

The gene calls are TRBV19 and TRBJ2-7, with 9 bases aligning to TRBD1. From germline, CDR1 is LNHDA and CDR2 SQIVND (reference sequence). The CDR3 loop spans 15 amino acids. V lost 1 base to trimming and J lost 1 base; unmatched junction nucleotides: 2. The CDR3 nucleotides read TGTGCCAGTAGTATAGTCGGGACAGGGTCCTACGAGCAGTACTTC. It translates to CASSIVGTGSYEQYF.

The CDR3: CAWSGGGLAGLAGELFF. The CDR3 DNA is TGTGCCTGGAGTGGGGGGGGACTAGCGGGATTAGCCGGGGAGCTGTTTTTT. This sequence joins TRBV30 and TRBJ2-2, with 13 bases identical to TRBD2. With V trimmed by 1 base and J by 6 bases, 8 bases remained unmatched. This CDR3 comprises 17 residues. The germline V gene encodes CDR1 GTSNPN and CDR2 SVGIG (reference sequence).

A single count supports this clone. V and J are TRBV6-5 and TRBJ1-1, with D unclear. Per germline, CDR1 MNHEY and CDR2 SVGAGI. This CDR3 contains 14 residues. Trimming left V 5 bases short and J 1 base short, with 11 bases between. CDR3 amino acids: CASSLTPENTEAFF. The CDR3 region has the DNA TGTGCCAGCAGTCTGACACCGGAGAACACTGAAGCTTTCTTT.

The chain is built from TRBV18 and TRBJ2-5, with a possible D match to TRBD2 (5 bases). This CDR3 has 12 amino acids. The ends were cut back, 6 bases at V and 2 bases at J, with 7 bases in the middle. CDR1 KGHSH and CDR2 LQKENI come from the germline V gene. DNA for the CDR3: TGTGCCAGCTCGGGAGTACAAGAGACCCAGTACTTC. Translating gives CASSGVQETQYF.

The DNA of the CDR3 is TGTGCCAGCTCACAGGCGGGAGGTACCTCCTACGAGCAGTACTTC. It codes for CASSQAGGTSYEQYF. The chain recombines TRBV18 with TRBJ2-7; 8 bases align to TRBD2. This CDR3 has 15 amino acids. Germline-derived CDR1 and CDR2 are KGHSH and LQKENI. After removal of 4 bases from V and 0 bases from J, the junction contained 5 bases not matched to a gene.

CDR3 bases: TGTGCCATCTGGGGACAGGCTCTGTCTGGCTACACCTTC. This gives the protein CAIWGQALSGYTF. This sequence joins TRBV10-3 and TRBJ1-2; 8 bases are a match to TRBD1. Germline V gives CDR1 ENHRY, CDR2 SYGVKD. The V gene end was trimmed by 8 bases and the J gene end by 7 bases; junction bases not matched to a gene: 9. The CDR3 is made up of 13 amino acids.

The V call is TRBV6-6, the J call TRBJ2-1, with D uncertain. The CDR3 length is 16 residues. Germline-derived CDR1 and CDR2 are MNHNY and SVGAGI (reference sequence). Trimming shortened V by 5 bases and J by 0 bases, and 14 bases separated the two germline ends. The CDR3 region has the DNA TGTGCCAGCAGTCTCCTGCTAGGTCACTCCTACAATGAGCAGTTCTTC. As protein: CASSLLLGHSYNEQFF.

CDR3 bases: TGTGCCAGCTCCCCTACACCCTCGGGAGAGCAGTACTTC. This gives the protein CASSPTPSGEQYF. The chain has TRBV18 and TRBJ2-7; tentative D call: TRBD2 (5 bases). There are 13 residues in the CDR3. V was shortened by 6 bases and J by 7 bases, with 16 bases between the two germline ends. CDR1 KGHSH and CDR2 LQKENI come from the germline V gene.

The rearrangement uses TRBV10-3 and TRBJ2-1; 15 bases are a match to TRBD2. The CDR3 length is 17 residues. V lost 0 bases to trimming and J lost 6 bases; unmatched junction nucleotides: 3. Germline V gene sequence: CDR1 ENHRY, CDR2 SYGVKD. The CDR3 spells CAISESGTSGRFNEQFF. The CDR3 DNA follows: TGTGCCATCAGTGAGTCAGGGACTAGCGGGAGGTTCAATGAGCAGTTCTTC.

This clone was found once. The genes are TRBV11-2 and TRBJ2-2; possibly TRBD1 for D (6 bases). Trimming stripped 3 bases from V and 1 base from J, with 9 bases between. Germline CDR1 reads SGHAT; CDR2 reads FQNNGV. CDR3 size: 15 residues. The CDR3 DNA reads as TGTGCCAGCAGCTTTCAGGGGTTGAACACCGGGGAGCTGTTTTTT. Translated, it gives CASSFQGLNTGELFF.

This chain uses TRBV7-6 with TRBJ2-7; 7 bases are shared with TRBD1. V was clipped by 4 bases and J by 6 bases; unmatched bases: 6. The CDR3 is 13 residues long. Germline-derived CDR1 and CDR2 are SGHVS and FNYEAQ. The CDR3 here is CASSSTGFGEQYF. CDR3 coding DNA: TGTGCCAGCAGCTCGACAGGGTTCGGCGAGCAGTACTTC.

This clone appeared a single time. This chain connects TRBV27 to TRBJ2-5; weak D call: TRBD1 (7 bases). Germline loops: CDR1 MNHEY, CDR2 SMNVEV (reference sequence). The ends were cut back, 5 bases at V and 7 bases at J, with 14 bases in the middle. The CDR3 has 13 residues. The chain's CDR3 is CASSPQGGGTQYF. CDR3 nucleotides: TGTGCCAGCAGTCCCCAGGGGGGAGGGACCCAGTACTTC.

J is TRBJ2-1 and V is TRBV5-1; TRBD2 aligns across 11 bases. Per germline, CDR1 SGHRS and CDR2 YFSETQ. There are 17 residues in the CDR3. Losses at the gene ends were 9 bases for V and 0 bases for J; bases not matched to a gene: 11. CDR3 sequence: CATGLAGGGVSYNEQFF. Here the CDR3 DNA reads TGCGCCACTGGACTAGCGGGTGGGGGAGTCTCCTACAATGAGCAGTTCTTC.

This chain joins TRBV7-8 and TRBJ2-7, with TRBD1 matching 10 bases. Germline V gene sequence: CDR1 SGHVS, CDR2 FQNEAQ. This CDR3 has 14 amino acids. V shed 5 bases and J 4 bases; nucleotides not matched to a gene: 5. CDR3 in amino acids: CASSQTGGSYEQYF. CDR3 bases: TGTGCCAGCAGCCAGACAGGGGGCAGTTACGAGCAGTACTTC.

This rearrangement joins TRBV6-5 to TRBJ2-7; D possibly corresponds to TRBD2 (5 bases). The germline V gene encodes CDR1 MNHEY and CDR2 SVGAGI. V was pared by 2 bases and J by 2 bases, with 10 bases between. There are 14 residues in the CDR3. CDR3 nucleotide sequence: TGTGCCAGCAGTTACCCGGGAAGCCCCTACGAGCAGTACTTC. Residues: CASSYPGSPYEQYF.